The 25 T cell receptor beta chains presented below share a single source sample, sequenced in a study of cytomegalovirus exposure and HLA in healthy donors. The protocol was immunoSEQ multiplex PCR, while the TCRdb copy is restricted to in-frame clones and leaves out a portion. The sample contains over 60,000 clones, 96% of which appear only once. The sequenced material came from PBMCs. The source is a woman aged 18-29 years in good health and CMV-seropositive.

The chain couples TRBV25-1 to TRBJ1-4; D gene uncertain. This CDR3 comprises 13 residues. Trimming cost V 7 bases and J 3 bases, with 9 bases left between them. Germline CDR1 MGHDK, CDR2 SYGVNS. The CDR3 protein is CASNEAANEKLFF. The CDR3 DNA follows: TGTGCCAGCAATGAGGCAGCTAATGAAAAACTGTTTTTT.

This chain's CDR3 is CASTGATNEKLFF. DNA of the CDR3: TGTGCCAGCACCGGTGCAACTAATGAAAAACTGTTTTTT. The V gene is TRBV28, the J gene TRBJ1-4; D call uncertain. The length of the CDR3 is 13 residues. Trimming took off 7 bases at V and 0 bases at J, with 6 bases between the two ends. Germline V gene lookup returns CDR1 MDHEN and CDR2 SYDVKM.

The V gene is TRBV4-3, the J gene TRBJ1-2; 9 positions agree with TRBD1. V was pared by 0 bases and J by 7 bases, with 12 bases of the junction left unmatched. The germline CDR1 and CDR2 sequences are LGHNA and YSLEER. The CDR3 runs to 17 residues. CDR3 loop: CASSQDMGQGNLGGYTF. The CDR3 DNA follows: TGCGCCAGCAGCCAAGACATGGGACAGGGCAACTTGGGTGGCTACACCTTC.

The sample holds one count of this clone. The rearrangement joins TRBV4-3 to TRBJ2-1; 8 bases align to TRBD1. The CDR3 loop spans 15 amino acids. Germline V gene data show CDR1 as LGHNA and CDR2 as YSLEER. The junction had 4 bases not matched to a gene; V was cut back by 4 bases and J by 2 bases. The CDR3 nucleotides are TGCGCCAGCAGCCCCCGGGACAGGCCCTACAATGAGCAGTTCTTC. This encodes CASSPRDRPYNEQFF.

The chain joins TRBV7-3 to TRBJ2-2, with TRBD2 matching over 13 bases. The CDR3 length is 18 residues. CDR1 is SGHTA and CDR2 is FQGTGA in the germline V gene. The junction had 15 bases not matched to a gene; V was cut back by 8 bases and J by 6 bases. CDR3 bases: TGTGCCAGCTCTCCGGGACTAGCGGGAAGGGCCCTCTCCGGGGAGCTGTTTTTT. Residues: CASSPGLAGRALSGELFF. The variable domain in full, with the rest retrieved from reference TRBV7-3 and TRBJ2-2, is GAGVSQTPSNKVTEKGKYVELRCDPISGHTALYWYRQSLGQGPEFLIYFQGTGAADDSGLPNDRFFAVRPEGSVSTLKIQRTERGDSAVYLCASSPGLAGRALSGELFFGEGSRLTVL.

This sequence joins TRBV28 and TRBJ2-7; D uncertain. Trimming removed 2 bases at V and 5 bases at J, with 13 bases between. This CDR3 comprises 14 residues. Germline CDR1 MDHEN, CDR2 SYDVKM. The DNA of the CDR3 is TGTGCCAGCAGTTTAGACTCTCCCCCCCACGAGCAGTACTTC. This sequence encodes CASSLDSPPHEQYF.

The chain combines TRBV4-3 with TRBJ2-5; 12 bases map to TRBD2. This CDR3 has 19 residues. The trim removed 1 base at V and 2 bases at J, leaving 11 bases unmatched. The germline V gene has CDR1 LGHNA and CDR2 YSLEER. The CDR3 loop is CASSQAGGGLAGIQETQYF. The CDR3 DNA reads as TGCGCCAGCAGCCAAGCGGGGGGGGGACTAGCGGGCATACAAGAGACCCAGTACTTC.

The genes are TRBV4-3 and TRBJ1-1; the match to TRBD1 covers 8 bases. There are 16 residues in the CDR3. Trimming cost V 1 base and J 1 base; bases outside gene matches: 5. Germline V gene lookup returns CDR1 LGHNA and CDR2 YSLEER. CDR3 sequence: CASSQVLGTGNTEAFF. The CDR3 region has the DNA TGCGCCAGCAGCCAAGTTCTCGGGACAGGGAACACTGAAGCTTTCTTT.

This chain joins TRBV7-2 and TRBJ2-1, with 7 bases matching TRBD2. With V trimmed by 3 bases and J by 6 bases, 5 bases remained unmatched. The CDR3 covers 14 residues. Germline loops: CDR1 SGHTA, CDR2 FQGNSA. This CDR3 is CASSFGLGVNEQFF. CDR3 bases: TGTGCCAGCAGCTTCGGACTAGGCGTCAATGAGCAGTTCTTC. Looking up the rest from reference TRBV7-2 and TRBJ2-1 gives the full variable domain: GAGVSQSPSNKVTEKGKDVELRCDPISGHTALYWYRQSLGQGLEFLIYFQGNSAPDKSGLPSDRFSAERTGGSVSTLTIQRTQQEDSAVYLCASSFGLGVNEQFFGPGTRLTVL.

CDR3 loop: CASSYPRVRLVDGYTF. For the CDR3, the DNA is TGTGCCAGCAGTTATCCCAGGGTCCGATTGGTTGATGGCTACACCTTC. The V call is TRBV28, the J call TRBJ1-2; D perhaps matches TRBD1 (5 bases). The CDR3 is 16 amino acids. The V gene lost 4 bases and the J gene lost 6 bases, with 21 bases spanning the gap. Germline V gives CDR1 MDHEN, CDR2 SYDVKM.

The chain uses TRBV5-4 and TRBJ1-2, with TRBD1 identical over 7 bases. CDR1 is SGHNT, CDR2 YYREEE, per germline (reference sequence). This CDR3 is 13 amino acids long. V shed 5 bases, J shed 3 bases, and the junction held 4 bases outside the gene matches. CDR3 region: CASSIGQDYGYTF. The CDR3 DNA reads TGTGCCAGCAGTATTGGACAGGACTATGGCTACACCTTC.

V usage is TRBV19 and J usage is TRBJ1-1; no clear D gene. CDR1 and CDR2 (germline): LNHDA, SQIVND (reference sequence). V was clipped by 3 bases and J by 0 bases, with 8 bases between them. The CDR3 totals 14 residues. The CDR3 DNA follows: TGTGCCAGTAGTATGGGCAGCATGAACACTGAAGCTTTCTTT. This encodes CASSMGSMNTEAFF.

The V gene is TRBV5-1, the J gene TRBJ2-7; 8 bases align to TRBD1. With 4 bases clipped from V and 5 bases from J, the junction kept 8 bases outside the gene matches. The CDR3 length is 14 residues. The germline gives CDR1 SGHRS, CDR2 YFSETQ. CDR3 loop: CASSRTGTGDEQYF. The CDR3 coding sequence is TGCGCCAGCAGCCGGACCGGGACAGGCGACGAGCAGTACTTC.

J is TRBJ2-5 and V is TRBV5-1, with TRBD2 matching over 8 bases. V lost 4 bases, J lost 4 bases, and 9 bases stayed unmatched. The V gene's germline CDR1 is SGHRS and CDR2 YFSETQ. The CDR3 totals 15 residues. CDR3 sequence (DNA): TGCGCCAGCAGCGAATCGGGAGGGCCAGTAGAGACCCAGTACTTC. Its translation: CASSESGGPVETQYF.

V and J are TRBV28 and TRBJ2-7, with 10 bases lining up with TRBD1. V dropped 5 bases and J dropped 4; count of bases not matched to a gene: 8. Germline V lookup: CDR1 MDHEN, CDR2 SYDVKM. The CDR3 runs 15 residues. CDR3 region: CASSPPGTGAYEQYF. The CDR3 region has the DNA TGTGCCAGCAGTCCCCCGGGGACAGGGGCTTACGAGCAGTACTTC.

CDR3 in amino acids: CASSDGQGLAKNIQYF. The CDR3 DNA is TGTGCCAGCAGTGATGGACAGGGGCTAGCCAAAAACATTCAGTACTTC. The rearrangement links TRBV2 to TRBJ2-4, with 9 bases fitting TRBD1. The V gene end was trimmed by 3 bases and the J gene end by 0 bases; junction bases not matched to a gene: 3. Germline V gene lookup returns CDR1 SNHLY and CDR2 FYNNEI. This CDR3 is 16 amino acids long. The entire variable domain, with the rest obtained from reference TRBV2 and TRBJ2-4, is as follows: EPEVTQTPSHQVTQMGQEVILRCVPISNHLYFYWYRQILGQKVEFLVSFYNNEISEKSEIFDDQFSVERPDGSNFTLKIRSTKLEDSAMYFCASSDGQGLAKNIQYFGAGTRLSVL.

The chain recombines TRBV27 with TRBJ1-1; no clear D gene. This CDR3 is built from 13 residues. Trimming left V 2 bases short and J 6 bases short, with 10 bases between. Germline values: CDR1 MNHEY, CDR2 SMNVEV (reference sequence). The CDR3 nucleotides are TGTGCCAGCAGTTTAACGGGGAGGGCTGAAGCTTTCTTT. This sequence encodes CASSLTGRAEAFF.

V usage is TRBV4-1 and J usage is TRBJ2-3; D ambiguous. CDR1 is MGHRA, CDR2 YSYEKL, per germline. Trimming removed 7 bases at V and 10 bases at J, with 21 bases between. The CDR3 totals 14 residues. This CDR3 reads CASTQWLLERPQYF. The DNA for the CDR3 is TGCGCCAGCACCCAGTGGTTGCTAGAGCGCCCGCAGTATTTT.

The J gene is TRBJ1-2, the V gene TRBV23-1; 7 bases map to TRBD1. TRBV23-1 is sorted into the ORF group, with uncertain function. V was pared by 3 bases and J by 2 bases, with 15 bases of the junction left unmatched. The CDR3 is made up of 18 amino acids. The CDR3 DNA reads TGCGCCAGCAGTCAGCCAGACAGGGAAGGAGGGGAGAACTATGGCTACACCTTC. Amino acid sequence: CASSQPDREGGENYGYTF.

This clone was counted a single time. This rearrangement joins TRBV6-8 to TRBJ2-7, with 8 bases aligning to TRBD1. CDR3 length equals 14 residues. V was clipped by 6 bases and J by 4 bases; unmatched bases: 8. Germline V gene data show CDR1 as MNHGY and CDR2 as SAAAGT. The CDR3 DNA sequence: TGTGCCAGCAGAAGACAGGGGAAGGGGTACGAGCAGTACTTC. Translation gives CASRRQGKGYEQYF.

The CDR3 region is CAWSVQNTGELFF. CDR3 DNA: TGTGCCTGGAGTGTACAGAACACCGGGGAGCTGTTTTTT. The chain joins TRBV30 to TRBJ2-2; D call uncertain. The germline CDR1 and CDR2 sequences are GTSNPN and SVGIG (reference sequence). V dropped 0 bases and J dropped 1 base, with 3 bases sitting between them. CDR3 length: 13 amino acids. The full variable domain, rest sourced from reference TRBV30 and TRBJ2-2, is SQTIHQWPATLVQPVGSPLSLECTVEGTSNPNLYWYRQAAGRGLQLLFYSVGIGQISSEVPQNLSASRPQDRQFILSSKKLLLSDSGFYLCAWSVQNTGELFFGEGSRLTVL.

This chain links TRBV6-1 with TRBJ1-5; possibly TRBD1 for D (5 bases). Trimming took 4 bases from V and 0 from J, leaving 13 bases between them. Germline V gives CDR1 MNHNS, CDR2 SASEGT. The CDR3 contains 16 residues. The CDR3 is CASSATVGLSNQPQHF. The CDR3 DNA is TGTGCCAGCAGTGCAACGGTGGGGCTTAGCAATCAGCCCCAGCATTTT.

V and J are TRBV18 and TRBJ1-3, with D possibly TRBD1 on 5 matching bases. From germline, CDR1 is KGHSH and CDR2 LQKENI. The V and J ends lost 3 bases and 0 bases respectively, with 9 bases between them. The CDR3 length is 15 residues. The CDR3 DNA is TGTGCCAGCTCACCGACAGTATTCTCTGGAAACACCATATATTTT. Translation gives CASSPTVFSGNTIYF.

The V call is TRBV7-9, the J call TRBJ2-5, with 9 bases aligning to TRBD1. Germline V gives CDR1 SEHNR, CDR2 FQNEAQ (reference sequence). Trimming took 4 bases from V and 5 from J; bases not matched to a gene: 5. This CDR3 region has 14 residues. This chain's CDR3 is CASSSTGGIETQYF. Written as DNA, the CDR3 is TGTGCCAGCAGCTCAACAGGGGGCATTGAGACCCAGTACTTC. Full variable domain (remainder filled in from reference TRBV7-9 and TRBJ2-5): DTGVSQNPRHKITKRGQNVTFRCDPISEHNRLYWYRQTLGQGPEFLTYFQNEAQLEKSRLLSDRFSAERPKGSFSTLEIQRTEQGDSAMYLCASSSTGGIETQYFGPGTRLLVL.

The rearrangement uses TRBV5-1 and TRBJ1-5; D is perhaps TRBD1 (6 bases). The CDR3 is 14 amino acids. Germline assignment: CDR1 SGHRS and CDR2 YFSETQ. Trimming stripped 5 bases from V and 2 bases from J, with 11 bases between. The CDR3 nucleotides are TGCGCCAGCAGTCAGGGGTTGGGCAATCAGCCCCAGCATTTT. Protein: CASSQGLGNQPQHF.